The rows below give T cell receptor beta chains drawn from one sample of a study of T cell changes during pregnancy in multiple sclerosis. Only in-frame clones appear in the TCRdb table, and some are missing; sequencing was by immunoSEQ multiplex PCR. The top ten hold more than 0.8% of the sample, which has 65,000 to 85,000 clones, 89% seen once. The sample in question was peripheral blood, obtained in the first trimester of pregnancy. Receptor source: a female donor in good health, enrolled as a control in a pregnancy study. Both conserved end residues are part of each CDR3. D genes are given only for firm matches. Clone size is given for some rows only: seen once, a few or many times, or a class if the clone is expanded.

clone_size j_call d_call v_call cdr3_aa cdr3_nt
NA TRBJ1-1 NA TRBV2 CASIWGGWNTEAFF TGTGCCAGCATCTGGGGGGGGTGGAACACTGAAGCTTTCTTT
NA TRBJ2-3 NA TRBV6-1 CASSEGLLTDTQYF TGTGCCAGCAGTGAAGGGTTACTCACAGATACGCAGTATTTT
NA TRBJ2-1 TRBD2 TRBV4-3 CASSQEGGSKQFF TGCGCCAGCAGCCAAGAGGGCGGGAGCAAACAGTTCTTC
NA TRBJ2-2 NA TRBV7-7 CASSFNPLGGGTGELFF TGTGCTAGCAGCTTCAACCCGTTAGGGGGTGGGACCGGGGAGCTGTTTTTT
NA TRBJ2-1 TRBD1 TRBV5-4 CASSLGTGVDEQFF TGTGCCAGCAGCTTAGGGACAGGGGTCGATGAGCAGTTCTTC
NA TRBJ1-2 NA TRBV2 CASSEGGNYGYTF TGTGCCAGCAGTGAAGGCGGTAACTATGGCTACACCTTC
NA TRBJ2-7 TRBD2 TRBV6-1 CAGGSGGTYEQYF TGTGCCGGGGGAAGCGGGGGGACCTACGAGCAGTACTTC
NA TRBJ1-5 TRBD1 TRBV4-1 CASSQETTGDYQPQHF TGCGCCAGCAGCCAAGAGACGACAGGGGATTATCAGCCCCAGCATTTT
NA TRBJ1-1 TRBD1 TRBV7-2 CASSLGTGETEAFF TGTGCCAGCAGCCTAGGGACAGGGGAGACTGAAGCTTTCTTT
NA TRBJ1-5 NA TRBV5-6 CASSLGWGGGQPQHF TGTGCCAGCAGCTTGGGTTGGGGGGGCGGTCAGCCCCAGCATTTT
NA TRBJ1-6 TRBD1 TRBV14 CASSQARRTGIYNSPLHF TGTGCCAGCAGCCAAGCCCGCCGGACAGGGATTTATAATTCACCCCTCCACTTT
NA TRBJ1-6 NA TRBV30 CAGTESYNSPLHF TGTGCCGGGACGGAGTCCTATAATTCACCCCTCCACTTT
NA TRBJ1-4 NA TRBV19 CASSEQPDRREKLFF TGTGCCAGTAGTGAACAACCCGACCGGCGGGAAAAACTGTTTTTT
NA TRBJ2-3 TRBD1 TRBV5-1 CASRGTGTSTDTQYF TGCGCCAGCAGGGGGACAGGCACTAGCACAGATACGCAGTATTTT
NA TRBJ1-1 NA TRBV6-6 CASSTDSKNTEAFF TGTGCCAGCAGTACCGACAGCAAGAACACTGAAGCTTTCTTT
NA TRBJ2-7 NA TRBV4-3 CASSQDRGFNSYEQYF TGCGCCAGCAGCCAAGATCGGGGATTTAACTCCTACGAGCAGTACTTC
once TRBJ1-1 NA TRBV9 CASSASGGETEAFF TGTGCCAGCAGCGCCTCCGGGGGGGAGACTGAAGCTTTCTTT
NA TRBJ1-1 TRBD1 TRBV19 CASRTTLPGQGFGANTEAFF TGTGCCAGTAGAACCACTCTGCCGGGACAGGGGTTCGGGGCGAACACTGAAGCTTTCTTT
NA TRBJ1-5 TRBD1 TRBV19 CAGSIQGDQPQHF TGTGCCGGTAGTATCCAGGGGGATCAGCCCCAGCATTTT
NA TRBJ1-2 NA TRBV15 CATSRRGQAGGYTF TGTGCCACCAGCAGACGAGGGCAAGCTGGTGGCTACACCTTC
NA TRBJ2-3 NA TRBV28 CASRDFTDTQYF TGTGCCAGCAGAGACTTCACAGATACGCAGTATTTT
NA TRBJ1-4 TRBD1 TRBV19 CASSLGQGGEKLFF TGTGCCAGTAGTCTAGGACAGGGTGGCGAAAAACTGTTTTTT
NA TRBJ2-5 NA TRBV6-5 CASSPLGPIETQYF TGTGCCAGCAGTCCACTAGGTCCAATAGAGACCCAGTACTTC
NA TRBJ1-6 NA TRBV6-5 CASSYSRVGEGSPLHF TGTGCCAGCAGTTACAGCAGGGTGGGTGAAGGTTCACCCCTCCACTTT
NA TRBJ2-1 NA TRBV5-4 CASSVTSYNEQFF TGTGCCAGCAGCGTGACTAGCTACAATGAGCAGTTCTTC
NA TRBJ1-1 NA TRBV4-3 CASSPSRGGTEAFF TGCGCCAGCAGCCCATCCCGGGGGGGAACTGAAGCTTTCTTT
NA TRBJ1-1 TRBD1 TRBV7-2 CASSYFLGDSGRRAFF TGTGCCAGCAGCTACTTCCTGGGGGACAGTGGACGTCGGGCTTTCTTT
NA TRBJ2-7 NA TRBV5-4 CASSFGGEYEQYF TGTGCCAGCAGCTTTGGAGGGGAATACGAGCAGTACTTC